The 14 T cell receptor beta chains given below trace back to one sample, sequenced in a study of T cells after yellow fever vaccination. One entry per CDR3 protein results from TCRdb running MiXCR on the 5' RACE reads. The data show around 140,000 distinct CDR3 sequences, under 8% seen once. The starting material was CD4+ T cells sorted from PBMCs, obtained 10 days after the yellow fever booster vaccination. These TCRs come from a young man who received the YFV17D yellow fever vaccine.

This clonotype has at least ten counts. V gene TRBV20-1 combines with J gene TRBJ2-7; D not certain. The V end was cut by 7 bases, the J end by 7 bases, with 20 bases between. Germline loops: CDR1 DFQATT, CDR2 SNEGSKA (reference sequence). CDR3 length: 13 amino acids. The DNA for the CDR3 is TGCAGTGTCACCCCCCAGGTGGCAGAAGAGCAGTACTTC. Protein product: CSVTPQVAEEQYF.

At least ten counts were recorded for this clonotype. The V gene is TRBV5-1, the J gene TRBJ2-1, with 12 nucleotides matching TRBD2. Germline values: CDR1 SGHRS, CDR2 YFSETQ. J was trimmed by 9 bases and V by 4 bases; bases with no gene match: 20. The CDR3 runs to 19 residues. The CDR3 sequence is CASSPLITSGRPTGGEQFF. CDR3 DNA sequence: TGCGCCAGCAGCCCCTTGATTACTAGCGGGAGGCCGACAGGGGGTGAGCAGTTCTTC.

This chain links TRBV4-2 with TRBJ2-6, with 9 bases lining up with TRBD1. This CDR3 region has 19 residues. J lost 1 base, V lost 5 bases, and 12 bases had no gene match. Germline CDR1 LGHNA, CDR2 YNFKEQ. CDR3: CASSSWDWGQGSGANVLTF. The DNA of the CDR3 is TGTGCCAGCAGCTCGTGGGATTGGGGACAGGGATCTGGGGCCAACGTCCTGACTTTC.

This clonotype has only a few counts. The chain joins TRBV7-2 to TRBJ2-2; no firm D call. Germline V gives CDR1 SGHTA, CDR2 FQGNSA. The CDR3 has 16 amino acids. The V end lost 5 bases, the J end lost 0 bases, and 13 bases lay between the germline ends. The CDR3 bases are TGTGCCAGCAGCCTCCTGGCCCCTACGAACACCGGGGAGCTGTTTTTT. This sequence encodes CASSLLAPTNTGELFF.

This clonotype was seen many times. The V and J genes are TRBV7-2 and TRBJ2-4, with a possible D match to TRBD1 (5 bases). There are 16 residues in the CDR3. Trimming took off 5 bases at V and 3 bases at J, with 17 bases between the two ends. Germline-derived CDR1 and CDR2 are SGHTA and FQGNSA. The CDR3 DNA follows: TGTGCCAGCAGCCTCGGACCCGACAGCTACAAAAACATTCAGTACTTC. It is translated as CASSLGPDSYKNIQYF.

The V call is TRBV19, the J call TRBJ2-1, with 11 bases matching TRBD2. CDR1 is LNHDA, CDR2 SQIVND, per germline (reference sequence). Trimming cost V 2 bases and J 5 bases; bases outside gene matches: 23. CDR3 length: 22 amino acids. CDR3 nucleotide sequence: TGTGCCAGTAGTATACGGGGCCCAACTGGGGGACTAGCGGCCGCGGCGGACAATGAGCAGTTCTTC. It specifies CASSIRGPTGGLAAAADNEQFF. The whole variable domain, filled in from reference TRBV19 and TRBJ2-1, reads DGGITQSPKYLFRKEGQNVTLSCEQNLNHDAMYWYRQDPGQGLRLIYYSQIVNDFQKGDIAEGYSVSREKKESFPLTVTSAQKNPTAFYLCASSIRGPTGGLAAAADNEQFFGPGTRLTVL.

This clonotype was found many times. This chain uses TRBV20-1 with TRBJ2-7, with D tentatively TRBD2 (6 bases). The CDR3 runs 13 residues. Deletions cut 3 bases from V and 6 bases from J, with 15 bases between. CDR1 is DFQATT, CDR2 SNEGSKA, per germline (reference sequence). CDR3 region: CSARLGRAGEQYF. CDR3 bases: TGCAGTGCTAGGCTGGGAAGAGCGGGCGAGCAGTACTTC.

Ten or more counts support this clonotype. The CDR3 carries no conserved terminal phenylalanine or tryptophan, so it likely arises from a read error. Because the CDR3's place on the DNA is in doubt, the DNA is left out and the CDR3 is given as listed by TCRdb. The V and J genes are TRBV20-1 and TRBJ2-5. In germline, CDR1 is DFQATT, CDR2 SNEGSKA (reference sequence). Inclusive of both ends, the CDR3 amounts to 8 amino acids. The CDR3 loop reads CSARDLEI.

In this sample, this clonotype turned up a few times. The chain joins TRBV7-3 to TRBJ2-2; 9 bases line up with TRBD2. Unmatched junction bases numbered 9, after V lost 3 bases and J lost 1 base. The CDR3 covers 18 residues. Germline V gene lookup returns CDR1 SGHTA and CDR2 FQGTGA. The CDR3 protein is CASSFSPAGGVNTGELFF. The DNA of the CDR3 is TGTGCCAGCAGCTTTTCGCCCGCGGGGGGGGTGAACACCGGGGAGCTGTTTTTT.

This clonotype has at least ten counts. Sequence at one end of the junction differs from germline and may be a read error. V and J are TRBV7-7 and TRBJ2-1, with D tentatively TRBD1 (6 bases). The CDR3 length is 14 residues. Germline V gives CDR1 SSHAT, CDR2 FNYEAQ (reference sequence). The CDR3 nucleotides read TGTGCTAGCAGCGCTTTACAGGGACCCAATGAGCAGTTCTTC. Its protein product is CASSALQGPNEQFF.

This clonotype was counted many times. V is TRBV3-1 and J is TRBJ1-3; D call uncertain. The CDR3 is 16 residues long. Germline V gene data show CDR1 as LGHDT and CDR2 as YNNKEL (reference sequence). Trimming pared 0 bases from V and 10 bases from J, leaving 19 bases between. The CDR3 spells CASSQDPTGLLRTIYF. Written as DNA, the CDR3 is TGTGCCAGCAGCCAAGATCCCACGGGTCTGCTAAGGACCATATATTTT.

This clonotype was observed many times. As DNA, the CDR3 is TGTGCCAGCAGTCGTCCTGGGGCAGGGAGGGACGAGCAGTACTTC. This encodes CASSRPGAGRDEQYF. The rearrangement links TRBV7-9 to TRBJ2-7, with 7 bases matching TRBD2. Per the germline V gene, CDR1 is SEHNR and CDR2 is FQNEAQ (reference sequence). Unmatched junction bases numbered 13, after V lost 6 bases and J lost 5 bases. The CDR3 length is 15 residues.

This clonotype was seen a few times. The CDR3, as DNA: TGTGCCAGCGGCCTAGGACAGCTAACGTATGGCTACACCTTC. This sequence encodes CASGLGQLTYGYTF. The J gene is TRBJ1-2, the V gene TRBV7-2, with D maybe TRBD1 (6 bases). The germline V gene has CDR1 SGHTA and CDR2 FQGNSA. This CDR3 comprises 14 residues. With 8 bases removed from V and 5 bases from J, the gap between germline ends came to 18 bases.

This clonotype was observed many times. V and J are TRBV4-2 and TRBJ2-1; D is perhaps TRBD2 (6 bases). CDR1 and CDR2 (germline): LGHNA, YNFKEQ. V lost 0 bases and J 5 bases, leaving 17 bases between the germline ends. This CDR3 has 17 residues. CDR3 protein: CASSQDQKAGTHNEQFF. CDR3 nucleotide sequence: TGTGCCAGCAGCCAAGATCAAAAGGCGGGAACCCACAATGAGCAGTTCTTC.